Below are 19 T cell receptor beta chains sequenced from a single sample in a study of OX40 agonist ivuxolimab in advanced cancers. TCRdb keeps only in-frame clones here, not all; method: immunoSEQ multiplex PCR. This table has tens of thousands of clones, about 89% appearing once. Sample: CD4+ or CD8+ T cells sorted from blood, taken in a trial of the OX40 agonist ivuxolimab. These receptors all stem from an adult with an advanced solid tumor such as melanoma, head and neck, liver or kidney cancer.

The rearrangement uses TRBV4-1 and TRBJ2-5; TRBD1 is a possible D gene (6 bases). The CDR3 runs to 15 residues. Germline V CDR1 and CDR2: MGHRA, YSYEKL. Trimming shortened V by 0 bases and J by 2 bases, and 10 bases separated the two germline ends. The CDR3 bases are TGCGCCAGCAGCCAAGACGGGACAAATCAAGAGACCCAGTACTTC. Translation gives CASSQDGTNQETQYF.

CDR3 residues: CASSPLDRPTEAFF. The DNA of the CDR3 is TGTGCCAGCTCACCACTGGACAGGCCCACTGAAGCTTTCTTT. V and J are TRBV18 and TRBJ1-1; 7 nucleotides line up with TRBD1. CDR3 size: 14 residues. Losses at the gene ends were 1 base for V and 4 bases for J; bases not matched to a gene: 3. Germline CDR1 is KGHSH and CDR2 is LQKENI.

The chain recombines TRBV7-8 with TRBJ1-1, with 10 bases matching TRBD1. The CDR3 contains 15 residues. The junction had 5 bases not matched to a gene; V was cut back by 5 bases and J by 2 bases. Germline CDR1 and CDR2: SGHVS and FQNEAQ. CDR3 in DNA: TGTGCCAGCAGCCTAGGGGACAGGGGTAACACTGAAGCTTTCTTT. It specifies CASSLGDRGNTEAFF. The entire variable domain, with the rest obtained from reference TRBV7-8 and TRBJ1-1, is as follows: GAGVSQSPRYKVAKRGQDVALRCDPISGHVSLFWYQQALGQGPEFLTYFQNEAQLDKSGLPSDRFFAERPEGSVSTLKIQRTQQEDSAVYLCASSLGDRGNTEAFFGQGTRLTVV.

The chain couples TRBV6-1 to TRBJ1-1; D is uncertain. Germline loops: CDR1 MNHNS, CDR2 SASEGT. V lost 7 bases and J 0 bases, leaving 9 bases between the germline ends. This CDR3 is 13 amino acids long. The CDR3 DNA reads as TGTGCCAGCATGGGTTCGGTGAACACTGAAGCTTTCTTT. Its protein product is CASMGSVNTEAFF.

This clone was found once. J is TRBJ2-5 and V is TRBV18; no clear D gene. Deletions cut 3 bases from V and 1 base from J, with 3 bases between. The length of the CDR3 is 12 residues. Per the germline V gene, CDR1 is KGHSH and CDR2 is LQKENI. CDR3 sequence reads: CASSPLQETQYF. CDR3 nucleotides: TGTGCCAGCTCACCTCTCCAAGAGACCCAGTACTTC.

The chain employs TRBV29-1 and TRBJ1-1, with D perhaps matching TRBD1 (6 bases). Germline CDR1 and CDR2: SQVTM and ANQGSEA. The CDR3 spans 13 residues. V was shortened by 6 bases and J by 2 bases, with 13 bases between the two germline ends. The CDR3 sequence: CSVARTANTEAFF. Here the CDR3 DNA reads TGCAGCGTCGCACGGACAGCCAACACTGAAGCTTTCTTT.

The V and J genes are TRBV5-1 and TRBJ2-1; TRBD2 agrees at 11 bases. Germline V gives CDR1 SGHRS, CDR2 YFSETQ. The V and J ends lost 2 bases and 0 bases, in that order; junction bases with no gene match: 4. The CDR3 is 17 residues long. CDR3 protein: CASSFLAGGTSYNEQFF. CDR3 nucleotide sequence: TGCGCCAGCAGCTTCCTAGCGGGGGGCACCTCCTACAATGAGCAGTTCTTC.

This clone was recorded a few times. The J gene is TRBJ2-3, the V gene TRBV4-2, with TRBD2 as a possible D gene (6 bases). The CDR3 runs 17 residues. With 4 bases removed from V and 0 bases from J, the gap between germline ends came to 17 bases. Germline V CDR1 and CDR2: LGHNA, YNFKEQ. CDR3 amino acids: CASSLRSPGESTDTQYF. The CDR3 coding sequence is TGTGCCAGCAGCCTAAGGAGTCCGGGAGAGAGCACAGATACGCAGTATTTT.

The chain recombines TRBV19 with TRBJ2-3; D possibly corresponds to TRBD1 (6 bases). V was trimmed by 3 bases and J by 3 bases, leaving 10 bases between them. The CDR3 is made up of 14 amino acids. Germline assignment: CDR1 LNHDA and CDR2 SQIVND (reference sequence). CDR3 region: CASSMIRGTDTQYF. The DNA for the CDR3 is TGTGCCAGTAGTATGATCAGGGGTACAGATACGCAGTATTTT.

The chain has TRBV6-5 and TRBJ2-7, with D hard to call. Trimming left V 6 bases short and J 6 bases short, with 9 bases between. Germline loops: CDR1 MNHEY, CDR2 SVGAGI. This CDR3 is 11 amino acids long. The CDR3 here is CASRKESEQYF. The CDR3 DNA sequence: TGTGCCAGCAGGAAGGAGTCCGAGCAGTACTTC.

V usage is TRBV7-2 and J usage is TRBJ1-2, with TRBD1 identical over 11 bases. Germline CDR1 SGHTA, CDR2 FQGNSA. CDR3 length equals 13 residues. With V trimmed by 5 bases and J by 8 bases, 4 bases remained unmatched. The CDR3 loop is CASSPDRGQGYTF. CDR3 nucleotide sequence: TGTGCCAGCAGCCCGGACAGGGGGCAAGGCTACACCTTC. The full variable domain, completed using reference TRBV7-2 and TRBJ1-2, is GAGVSQSPSNKVTEKGKDVELRCDPISGHTALYWYRQSLGQGLEFLIYFQGNSAPDKSGLPSDRFSAERTGGSVSTLTIQRTQQEDSAVYLCASSPDRGQGYTFGSGTRLTVV.

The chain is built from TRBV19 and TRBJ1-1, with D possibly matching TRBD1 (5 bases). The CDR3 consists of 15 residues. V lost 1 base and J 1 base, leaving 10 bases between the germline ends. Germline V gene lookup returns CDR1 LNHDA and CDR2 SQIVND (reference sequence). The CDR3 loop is CASSIAGTANTEAFF. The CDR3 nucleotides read TGTGCCAGTAGTATAGCGGGGACCGCGAACACTGAAGCTTTCTTT.

This CDR3 is CASSSLAGGELFF. The CDR3 DNA sequence: TGTGCCAGCAGCTCCCTAGCCGGCGGGGAGCTGTTTTTT. J is TRBJ2-2 and V is TRBV11-3, with TRBD2 as a possible D gene (5 bases). The germline V gene encodes CDR1 SGHNT and CDR2 YENEEA. V was clipped by 4 bases and J by 7 bases, with 10 bases between them. The CDR3 spans 13 residues.

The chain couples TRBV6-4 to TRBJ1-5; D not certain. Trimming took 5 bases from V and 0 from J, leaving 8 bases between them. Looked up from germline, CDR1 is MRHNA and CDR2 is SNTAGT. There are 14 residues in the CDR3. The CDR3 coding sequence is TGTGCCAGCAGTCCCGAGCATAGCAATCAGCCCCAGCATTTT. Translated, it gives CASSPEHSNQPQHF.

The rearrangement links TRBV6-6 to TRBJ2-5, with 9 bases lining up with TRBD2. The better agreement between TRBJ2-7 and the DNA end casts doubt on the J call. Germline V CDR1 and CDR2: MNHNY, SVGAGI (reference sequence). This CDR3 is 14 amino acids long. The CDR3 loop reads CASSYGASGAEQYF. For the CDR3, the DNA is TGTGCCAGCAGTTACGGGGCTAGCGGGGCCGAGCAGTACTTC.

The CDR3: CASSLGSTQSTDTQYF. CDR3 nucleotide sequence: TGTGCCAGCAGCTTAGGGTCGACCCAATCCACAGATACGCAGTATTTT. The V gene is TRBV7-9, the J gene TRBJ2-3; D is ambiguous. The CDR3 has 16 residues. V was pared by 1 base and J by 2 bases, with 13 bases between. In germline, CDR1 is SEHNR, CDR2 FQNEAQ (reference sequence). Full variable domain (missing parts from reference TRBV7-9 and TRBJ2-3): DTGVSQNPRHKITKRGQNVTFRCDPISEHNRLYWYRQTLGQGPEFLTYFQNEAQLEKSRLLSDRFSAERPKGSFSTLEIQRTEQGDSAMYLCASSLGSTQSTDTQYFGPGTRLTVL.

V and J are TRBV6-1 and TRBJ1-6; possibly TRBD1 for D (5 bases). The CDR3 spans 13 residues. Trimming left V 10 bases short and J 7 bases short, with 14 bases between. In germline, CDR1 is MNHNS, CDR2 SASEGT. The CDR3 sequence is CANGDSRNSPLHF. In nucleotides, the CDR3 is TGTGCCAACGGAGACAGCCGAAATTCACCCCTCCACTTT.

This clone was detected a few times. Written as DNA, the CDR3 is TGTGCCAGCAAACAGGGTCCAGATACGCAGTATTTT. Translating gives CASKQGPDTQYF. The chain couples TRBV5-6 to TRBJ2-3, with a weak D call TRBD1 (6 bases). In germline, CDR1 is SGHDT, CDR2 YYEEEE. The CDR3 has 12 residues. V was trimmed by 6 bases and J by 4 bases, leaving 9 bases between them.

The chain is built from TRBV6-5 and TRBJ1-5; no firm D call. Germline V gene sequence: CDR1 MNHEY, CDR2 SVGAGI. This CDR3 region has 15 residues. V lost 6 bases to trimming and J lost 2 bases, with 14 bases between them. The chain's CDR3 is CASSREGGGNQPQHF. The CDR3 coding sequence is TGTGCCAGCAGCCGAGAGGGAGGTGGCAATCAGCCCCAGCATTTT.